This T cell receptor (beta chain) was found in a study of circulating CD8 cells and anti-PD-1 response in melanoma (TCRdb year 2020). For the wider study: Nivolumab was given to patients intravenously at 3 mg/kg every 2 weeks. Of the 13 patients in the melanoma cohort, anti-PD-1 was received as first-line therapy by seven patients, and prior targeted therapy or immunotherapy had been received by six patients. A total of 11 melanoma patients were included in the TCR repertoire analysis, 4 of them responders and 7 non-responders. Patients with complete or partial responses were counted as responders, while patients with stable or progressive disease (RECIST v1.1) were counted as non-responders. On on-treatment samples, PD-1 was detected using a biotinylated anti-human IgG4 antibody.

Overall study outcomes, separate from this receptor: Repertoires were largely private between subsets, with under 7.5% of TRB clonotypes shared at M1; sharing was highest between DPOS and TIGIT. The highest diversity was observed in the DNEG repertoire, similar and higher clonality was shown by the PD-1 and DPOS repertoires, and the lowest diversity was found in the TIGIT repertoires. Since no tumor material could be accessed, the researchers instead assessed tumor reactivity using peptide assays on expanded sorted subsets. Because material was limited, most experiments were generally run without replicates. The published TCR repertoire comparisons used only baseline and M1 samples from a small cohort with few responders. Both treatment-naive and previously treated patients were included in the cohort, and this mixing was noted by the authors as something that could influence results.

TCRdb names NextSeq 500 as the instrument used. Starting from about 15 ng of total RNA, TCR libraries were made with the QIAseq Immune Repertoire RNA Library Kit, Human TCR Panel. TCR libraries were sequenced on an Illumina NextSeq with a Mid Output V2 kit, and asymmetric 261x41 paired-end reads were used. Each TCR library was diluted to roughly 4 nM, after which the TCR libraries were pooled, denatured and loaded at 1.0 pM. For the original study's pipeline: The QIAGEN GeneGlobe Data Analysis Center was used to process TCR FASTQ files, and downstream analysis was done in R 3.5.2. Clonality was calculated as one minus the Shannon entropy normalized by the log of the number of unique productive sequences. Within each subset, Fisher exact tests at 5% FDR identified TRA or TRB clonotypes differing in abundance between baseline and M1. Differentially abundant clonotypes were grouped as emerging, expanding, contracting or non-expanding/contracting. Morisita's overlap index was used to measure repertoire overlap between patients. In-frame beta chains were kept once TCRdb had trimmed the public reads at Q25 with fastp and called clones with MiXCR. Identical CDR3 protein sequences are pooled into one entry, listed with their most common genes and DNA. V and J calls and clone size were set by TCRdb, not the authors. In this sample the table shows approximately 2,300 distinct CDR3 sequences, 6% to 7% of which occur a single time. Approximately 2.9% of the sample comes from the top ten.

This clonotype is classified as medium-sized (0.01 to 0.1%). It has no known antigen specificity. Within one base of it there is no much larger clone, and no base qualities were kept. Four subsets defined by PD-1 and/or TIGIT were sorted from live CD3+CD8+TCRalphabeta+ cells on a BD FACSAria II cell sorter. Circulating CD8 T cells were sorted into four subsets by PD-1 and TIGIT expression to characterize their relevance to anti-PD-1 therapy response. For each sorted CD8 T-cell subset, both the TCR alpha and TCR beta chains were sequenced. Peripheral blood was collected at three points: before the first anti-PD-1 injection, after two injections and after four injections. PBMCs were immediately isolated by Ficoll gradient centrifugation. Until use, PBMCs were kept cryopreserved in liquid nitrogen in RPMI containing approximately 20% FCS and around 10% DMSO. After thawing, PBMCs were stained with a viability dye and with antibodies against CD3, CD8alpha, TCRalphabeta, PD-1 and TIGIT. The RNeasy Kit was used to extract total RNA, and all samples came in with a RIN above 7.

For CDR1 and CDR2, the germline V gene lists LGHNA and YNFKEQ. From the cysteine up to the phenylalanine, the CDR3 has a length of 15 residues. The CDR3 DNA has 45 bases and is translated from base 1. V drops 0 bases and J drops 6 bases, leaving 15 bases in between. The TCR originated in a human donor with melanoma. The rearrangement joined TRBV4-2 to TRBJ2-7, with a tentative D gene TRBD2 over 5 matching bases. Sequenced here: CD8+ T cells from PBMCs, sampled at baseline or after one month of anti-PD-1 therapy (not recorded which). The DNA sequence is as follows: TGTGCCAGCAGCCAAGATTCCGGGGAAGACATCGAGCAGTACTTC. This sequence encodes CASSQDSGEDIEQYF.